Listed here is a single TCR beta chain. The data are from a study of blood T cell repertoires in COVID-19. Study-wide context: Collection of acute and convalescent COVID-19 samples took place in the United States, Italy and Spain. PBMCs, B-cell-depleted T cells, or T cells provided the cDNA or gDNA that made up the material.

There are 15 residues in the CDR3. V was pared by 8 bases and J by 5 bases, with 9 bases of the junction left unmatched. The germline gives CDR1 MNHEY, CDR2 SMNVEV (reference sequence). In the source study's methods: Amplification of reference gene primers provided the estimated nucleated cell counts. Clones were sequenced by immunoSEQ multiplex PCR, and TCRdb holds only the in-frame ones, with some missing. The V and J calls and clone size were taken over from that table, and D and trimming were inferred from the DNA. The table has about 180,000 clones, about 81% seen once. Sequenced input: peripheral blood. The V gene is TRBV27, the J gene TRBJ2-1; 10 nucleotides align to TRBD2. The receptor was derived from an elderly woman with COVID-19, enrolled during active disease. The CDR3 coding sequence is TGTGCCAGCTGGAGCCCGCTAGCGGGGGACAATGAGCAGTTCTTC. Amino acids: CASWSPLAGDNEQFF.